Following are 27 T cell receptor beta chains from one sample sequenced in a study of tumor and adjacent non-tumor tissue in lung cancer. This sample's RNA came from whole unsorted tissue. TCRbeta libraries were built with three rounds of nested PCR, modified from ARM-PCR. TCRdb analysed the multiplex PCR reads with MiXCR anew, one entry per CDR3 protein. The sample has about 110,000 distinct CDR3 sequences, over 70% seen once. Material for sequencing was lung tumor tissue. The origin of the receptors is a man aged 65-85 years with non-small cell lung cancer.

Comments on this clonotype: Because the CDR3 is missing its conserved closing phenylalanine or tryptophan, this is likely a read error. V gene TRBV4-3 combines with J gene TRBJ1-6, with D hard to call. CDR3 length: 13 residues. V lost 0 bases and J lost 8, with 5 bases in between. CDR1 is LGHNA and CDR2 is YSLEER in the germline V gene. CDR3 nucleotides: TGCGCCAGCAGCCAAGAAGTTGATTCACCCCTCCACTAT. This translates into CASSQEVDSPLHY.

About this clonotype: A read error may account for a junction end that differs from germline. This rearrangement joins TRBV7-2 to TRBJ1-4; D is uncertain. The CDR3 extends over 14 amino acids. Germline CDR1 and CDR2: SGHTA and FQGNSA. CDR3 in amino acids: CAGSRALSGEKQFF. For the CDR3, the DNA is TGTGCCGGCAGCCGGGCGCTAAGCGGCGAAAAACAGTTTTTT.

The CDR3 region has the DNA TGTGCCAGCAGCTTAGGTGTGGGGAGATTAGTGGATACCCAGTACTTC. Protein product: CASSLGVGRLVDTQYF. This sequence joins TRBV11-3 and TRBJ2-5; tentative D call: TRBD2 (5 bases). Trimming stripped 1 base from V and 8 bases from J, with 20 bases between. Germline lookup yields CDR1 SGHNT and CDR2 YENEEA. The CDR3 spans 16 residues.

About this clonotype: One end of the junction varies from germline; a read error may be responsible. The chain is built from TRBV10-1 and TRBJ1-1; no firm D call. This CDR3 spans 14 amino acids. Per the germline V gene, CDR1 is WNHNN and CDR2 is SYGVQD (reference sequence). In DNA form, the CDR3 reads TGCGCCAGTAGTGAGGGTGGAATGAACACTGAAGCTTTCTTT. Its protein is CASSEGGMNTEAFF.

With respect to this clonotype: At one end, the junction sequence differs from germline, possibly due to a read error. The rearrangement joins TRBV29-1 to TRBJ2-5; TRBD2 matches 7 bases. The CDR3 spans 14 residues. Per the germline V gene, CDR1 is SQVTM and CDR2 is ANQGSEA. The CDR3 DNA reads TGCAGTGTTGGTGGACTAGTGGTAGGAGAGACCCAGTACTTC. Its translation: CSVGGLVVGETQYF.

Worth noting for this clonotype: The final CDR3 position lacks the conserved phenylalanine or tryptophan, pointing to a likely read error. This chain uses TRBV11-3 with TRBJ2-1, with D perhaps TRBD2 (7 bases). This CDR3 is built from 16 residues. CDR1 SGHNT and CDR2 YENEEA come from the germline V gene. The CDR3 region has the DNA TGTACCAGTAGCCCCGAGGGGGGGCAGGGGAAAAATGAGCAGTTCTTA. Amino acid sequence: CTSSPEGGQGKNEQFL.

As concerns this clonotype: A much larger clonotype is one base distant, so this may be a read error. V gene TRBV12-3 or TRBV12-4 combines with J gene TRBJ1-5; the match to TRBD1 covers 8 bases. This CDR3 has 15 residues. J lost 3 bases, V lost 1 base, and 2 bases had no gene match. This chain's CDR3 is CASSLDRGSNQPQHF. Written as DNA, the CDR3 is TGTGCCAGCAGTTTAGACAGGGGGTCCAATCAGCCCCAGCATTTT.

This clonotype was found many times. The chain links TRBV24-1 to TRBJ2-1, with D uncertain. The V end lost 4 bases, the J end lost 3 bases, and 18 bases lay between the germline ends. Germline V gives CDR1 KGHDR, CDR2 SFDVKD. CDR3 length equals 17 residues. In DNA, the CDR3 is TGTGCCACCAGTGACCCTACACAGAAAATCGGCTACAATGAGCAGTTCTTC. Encoded protein: CATSDPTQKIGYNEQFF.

As regards this clonotype: One junction end does not reproduce the germline sequence, and a read error may be involved. The V gene is TRBV6-5, the J gene TRBJ1-1; 7 nucleotides match TRBD1. The V gene's germline CDR1 is MNHEY and CDR2 SVGAGI. This CDR3 contains 15 residues. The CDR3 here is CASRTGTELVTEAIF. CDR3 sequence (DNA): TGTGCCAGTAGGACCGGGACAGAGTTGGTCACTGAAGCTATCTTT.

The V and J genes are TRBV11-2 and TRBJ1-2, with TRBD1 as a possible D gene (5 bases). The CDR3 contains 15 residues. Germline CDR1 SGHAT, CDR2 FQNNGV. V lost 1 base and J lost 0, with 9 bases in between. As DNA, the CDR3 is TGTGCCAGCAGCTTAGTTATAGGGGCTAACTATGGCTACACCTTC. Protein product: CASSLVIGANYGYTF.

This clonotype was observed a handful of times. A junction end diverges from the germline sequence, so it may reflect a read error. The rearrangement uses TRBV4-1 and TRBJ2-3; D remains ambiguous. The CDR3 sequence is 11 residues long. The germline V gene encodes CDR1 MGHRA and CDR2 YSYEKL. CDR3 bases: TGTGCCAGCAGAGGCACAGATATGCAGTATTTT. Its translation: CASRGTDMQYF.

This sequence joins TRBV4-2 and TRBJ1-5, with D unresolved. This CDR3 spans 15 amino acids. Per the germline V gene, CDR1 is LGHNA and CDR2 is YNFKEQ. The V end was cut by 6 bases, the J end by 0 bases, with 12 bases between. The CDR3 is CASSRNTHSNQPQHF. As DNA, the CDR3 is TGTGCCAGCAGTCGTAACACTCATAGCAATCAGCCCCAGCATTTT.

This sequence joins TRBV6-5 and TRBJ1-6; a weak D match, TRBD1 (6 bases). The CDR3 extends over 16 amino acids. Germline V gene data show CDR1 as MNHEY and CDR2 as SVGAGI. Trimming took off 10 bases at V and 17 bases at J, with 33 bases between the two ends. The DNA of the CDR3 is TGTGCCACTTTACAGGGAGCTCCTACATATAATTCATCCGTCCACTTT. Its translation is CATLQGAPTYNSSVHF.

V gene TRBV6-5 combines with J gene TRBJ1-1, with a tentative D call TRBD1 (5 bases). CDR3 length equals 12 residues. The V gene's germline CDR1 is MNHEY and CDR2 SVGAGI. CDR3 in amino acids: CSSSDRNTEAFF. The DNA for the CDR3 is TGTTCTAGCAGTGACAGGAACACTGAAGCTTTCTTT.

In the case of this clonotype: One end of the junction fails to match germline, which may point to a read error. V and J are TRBV29-1 and TRBJ2-5, with D possibly matching TRBD1 (5 bases). Germline loops: CDR1 SQVTM, CDR2 ANQGSEA. CDR3 size: 12 residues. The CDR3, as DNA: TGCAGCGTTGGGGTAGGGGCAGAGAGCCAGTACTTC. This codes for CSVGVGAESQYF. Complete variable domain (other parts from reference TRBV29-1 and TRBJ2-5): SAVISQKPSRDICQRGTSLTIQCQVDSQVTMMFWYRQQPGQSLTLIATANQGSEATYESGFVIDKFPISRPNLTFSTLTVSNMSPEDSSIYLCSVGVGAESQYFGPGTRLLVL.

Regarding this clonotype: A read error may account for a junction end that differs from germline. The CDR3 sequence: CVSKLTHTRELFF. In DNA form, the CDR3 reads TGTGTCAGCAAACTAACGCACACCAGGGAGCTGTTTTTT. The chain carries TRBV11-2 and TRBJ2-2; D not resolved. In germline, CDR1 is SGHAT, CDR2 FQNNGV. This CDR3 region has 13 residues.

The sample holds many counts of this clonotype. The chain carries TRBV7-9 and TRBJ1-2; tentative D call: TRBD1 (5 bases). This CDR3 is 14 amino acids long. V was trimmed by 11 bases and J by 6 bases, leaving 22 bases between them. The germline CDR1 and CDR2 sequences are SEHNR and FQNEAQ (reference sequence). CDR3 bases: TGTGCCTGGGGCGGGGTGTCCTTAAGGCATGGCTACACCTTC. Translation: CAWGGVSLRHGYTF. The variable domain in full, completed from reference TRBV7-9 and TRBJ1-2, reads DTGVSQNPRHKITKRGQNVTFRCDPISEHNRLYWYRQTLGQGPEFLTYFQNEAQLEKSRLLSDRFSAERPKGSFSTLEIQRTEQGDSAMYLCAWGGVSLRHGYTFGSGTRLTVV.

The genes are TRBV6-6 and TRBJ1-5; 7 bases match TRBD1. The germline V gene encodes CDR1 MNHNY and CDR2 SVGAGI (reference sequence). This CDR3 contains 18 residues. The ends lost 1 base at V and 16 bases at J; junction bases unmatched: 25. CDR3 nucleotide sequence: TGTGCCAGCAGTTACTTCGGGTGGGGACAGAATAGCAATCAGTCACAACATTTT. It yields the protein CASSYFGWGQNSNQSQHF.

With respect to this clonotype: Germline is not matched at one junction end, which may reflect a read error. The chain joins TRBV11-2 to TRBJ1-1, with 7 positions matching TRBD1. Germline V lookup: CDR1 SGHAT, CDR2 FQNNGV. The length of the CDR3 is 14 residues. The CDR3 sequence: CASTGAGGNTEAFF. CDR3 nucleotide sequence: TGTGCTAGCACAGGGGCGGGGGGGAATACTGAAGCTTTCTTT.

The rearrangement links TRBV20-1 to TRBJ2-6; TRBD1 agrees at 8 bases. CDR3 size: 19 residues. The germline V gene encodes CDR1 DFQATT and CDR2 SNEGSKA (reference sequence). The trim removed 0 bases at V and 0 bases at J, leaving 10 bases unmatched. In nucleotides, the CDR3 is TGCAGTGCTAGAGATAGATGGACAGGGACCTTCTCTGGGGCCAACGTCCTGACTTTC. This codes for CSARDRWTGTFSGANVLTF.

As regards this clonotype: Just one base apart from a much larger clone, this may be a read error. This chain joins TRBV5-1 and TRBJ2-2; unclear D gene. The CDR3 runs 15 residues. V shed 0 bases and J shed 3 bases, with 9 bases lying between them. The germline V gene has CDR1 SGHRS and CDR2 YFSETQ. CDR3 amino acids: CASSLGGCDTGELFF. CDR3 nucleotides: TGCGCCAGCAGCTTGGGTGGGTGCGACACCGGGGAGCTGTTTTTT. The full variable domain, its missing parts supplied by reference TRBV5-1 and TRBJ2-2, is KAGVTQTPRYLIKTRGQQVTLSCSPISGHRSVSWYQQTPGQGLQFLFEYFSETQRNKGNFPGRFSGRQFSNSRSEMNVSTLELGDSALYLCASSLGGCDTGELFFGEGSRLTVL.

The chain uses TRBV12-3 or TRBV12-4 and TRBJ2-1, with D possibly being TRBD2 (6 bases). The CDR3 is made up of 13 amino acids. V lost 5 bases and J 9 bases, leaving 14 bases between the germline ends. The CDR3 nucleotides read TGTGCCAGCAGTACCACGCGGGGTGGTGAGCAGTTCTTC. This codes for CASSTTRGGEQFF.

The J gene is TRBJ2-1, the V gene TRBV5-4; the D gene could be TRBD1 or TRBD2 (5 bases each). Trimming stripped 2 bases from V and 13 bases from J, with 22 bases between. Per germline, CDR1 SGHNT and CDR2 YYREEE (reference sequence). The length of the CDR3 is 15 residues. CDR3 nucleotides: TGTGCCAGCAGCTTTGGGAGCAGGGTGGGGTGTGAACAGTTCTTC. Translating it yields CASSFGSRVGCEQFF.

Comment on this clonotype: This likely comes from a read error, as the CDR3 has no conserved phenylalanine or tryptophan at its end. This chain connects TRBV6-2 or TRBV6-3 to TRBJ1-5; D may be TRBD1 (5 bases). From germline, CDR1 is MNHEY and CDR2 SVGEGT. The CDR3 contains 17 residues. CDR3 DNA sequence: TGTGCCAGCAATCCTCTGATGATTGGACATCGCAATCAGCCTCAGCATATT. This sequence encodes CASNPLMIGHRNQPQHI.

A note on this clonotype: Sequence at one end of the junction differs from germline and may be a read error. The chain employs TRBV5-6 and TRBJ2-5; D possibly corresponds to TRBD2 (7 bases). The V gene's germline CDR1 is SGHDT and CDR2 YYEEEE. The CDR3 is made up of 14 amino acids. CDR3 residues: CARSWDFRGGSQYF. As DNA, the CDR3 is TGTGCCAGGAGCTGGGACTTCAGGGGAGGGTCCCAGTACTTC.

This clonotype has only one observation. The V gene is TRBV11-3, the J gene TRBJ1-1, with D perhaps TRBD1 (5 bases). V dropped 9 bases and J dropped 4 bases, with 18 bases sitting between them. This CDR3 is built from 14 residues. Germline V CDR1 and CDR2: SGHNT, YENEEA. CDR3 sequence: CARMRTGTFTEAFF. Written as DNA, the CDR3 is TGTGCCAGGATGCGGACGGGGACGTTCACTGAAGCTTTCTTT.

This chain joins TRBV6-6 and TRBJ1-5; D gene ambiguous. The CDR3 has 16 residues. CDR1 and CDR2 from the germline V gene are MNHNY and SVGAGI (reference sequence). In nucleotides, the CDR3 is TGTCCCAACAGTCCAGAGCCTTCATGGTTTATTCAGCACAAGCATTTT. Its protein is CPNSPEPSWFIQHKHF.